This entry lists 7 T cell receptor beta chains sequenced from one sample in a study of radiotherapy plus CTLA-4 blockade in lung cancer listed by TCRdb under 2018. Library preparation was by the immunoSEQ multiplex PCR assay. TCRdb took this table from immuneACCESS and kept in-frame rearrangements with V and J called. Such tables lack part of the clones; where checked against another copy, unresolved V genes explain under half of the gap, and the rest is unexplained. For this sample there are about 95,000 clones; about four fifths appear just once. 0.84% of the sample goes to the ten largest clones. The source was peripheral blood, collected from a patient treated with radiotherapy plus ipilimumab. All receptors derive from a human donor with non-small cell lung cancer who had stable disease on radiotherapy plus ipilimumab.

The chain carries TRBV6-5 and TRBJ2-2; 7 nucleotides align to TRBD1. The CDR3 covers 14 residues. The V and J ends lost 6 bases and 6 bases, in that order; junction bases with no gene match: 7. Germline lookup yields CDR1 MNHEY and CDR2 SVGAGI. CDR3 DNA sequence: TGTGCCAGCAGAACAGGGGTCCGGTCCGGGGAGCTGTTTTTT. Translation: CASRTGVRSGELFF.

The chain uses TRBV4-2 and TRBJ2-7, with TRBD1 matching 9 bases. With V trimmed by 4 bases and J by 3 bases, 7 bases remained unmatched. This CDR3 has 15 amino acids. Germline V lookup: CDR1 LGHNA, CDR2 YNFKEQ. CDR3 nucleotides: TGTGCCAGCAGCCTCGAGGAGGGACAGGGCTACGAGCAGTACTTC. Amino acid sequence: CASSLEEGQGYEQYF.

This rearrangement joins TRBV7-2 to TRBJ2-1; D may be TRBD1 or TRBD2 (5 bases each). Trimming took off 3 bases at V and 5 bases at J, with 8 bases between the two ends. The length of the CDR3 is 13 residues. CDR1 is SGHTA and CDR2 is FQGNSA in the germline V gene. CDR3 coding DNA: TGTGCCAGCAGCTTGGGACCGGACAATGAGCAGTTCTTC. Translated, it gives CASSLGPDNEQFF.

This chain joins TRBV7-6 and TRBJ1-1; tentative D call: TRBD1 (6 bases). V was trimmed by 4 bases and J by 0 bases, leaving 6 bases between them. The length of the CDR3 is 13 residues. Germline V gene data show CDR1 as SGHVS and CDR2 as FNYEAQ. In DNA form, the CDR3 reads TGTGCCAGCAGCTGGACAGTGAACACTGAAGCTTTCTTT. It codes for CASSWTVNTEAFF. Using reference TRBV7-6 and TRBJ1-1 for the parts outside the CDR3, the full variable domain is GAGVSQSPRYKVTKRGQDVALRCDPISGHVSLYWYRQALGQGPEFLTYFNYEAQQDKSGLPNDRFSAERPEGSISTLTIQRTEQRDSAMYRCASSWTVNTEAFFGQGTRLTVV.

The gene calls are TRBV4-2 and TRBJ1-5, with D uncertain. The CDR3 consists of 15 residues. Trimming took 0 bases from V and 1 from J, leaving 7 bases between them. Germline V gives CDR1 LGHNA, CDR2 YNFKEQ. The CDR3 sequence is CASSQEAGSNQPQHF. The CDR3 DNA follows: TGTGCCAGCAGCCAAGAAGCGGGGAGCAATCAGCCCCAGCATTTT.

This CDR3 reads CASAGSPNSYEQYF. The DNA of the CDR3 is TGTGCCAGCGCTGGCTCTCCAAACTCCTACGAGCAGTACTTC. The chain couples TRBV28 to TRBJ2-7; no clear D gene. The germline V gene encodes CDR1 MDHEN and CDR2 SYDVKM. The CDR3 sequence is 14 residues long. The V end lost 8 bases, the J end lost 0 bases, and 14 bases lay between the germline ends. Based on the CDR3 plus reference TRBV28 and TRBJ2-7, the full variable domain is DVKVTQSSRYLVKRTGEKVFLECVQDMDHENMFWYRQDPGLGLRLIYFSYDVKMKEKGDIPEGYSVSREKKERFSLILESASTNQTSMYLCASAGSPNSYEQYFGPGTRLTVT.

The chain carries TRBV23-1 and TRBJ1-6; no firm D call. TRBV23-1 is annotated as an ORF whose role is uncertain. Deletions cut 4 bases from V and 8 bases from J, with 21 bases between. The CDR3 has 17 residues. The CDR3: CASSPSDRPREDSPLHF. As DNA, the CDR3 is TGCGCCAGCAGTCCGTCCGACCGGCCTAGAGAGGATTCACCCCTCCACTTT.